The 15 T cell receptor beta chains listed next were all sequenced from one sample in a study of CD39 and CD103 CD8 tumor-infiltrating T cells. Libraries were prepared by immunoSEQ multiplex PCR; TCRdb keeps only in-frame clonotypes and omits some of them. The sample lists fewer than 5,000 clones; approximately 70% were seen once. Sequencing was performed on CD8+ T cells sorted from blood. The subset denotes: total memory CD8 T cells (CD45RA-CCR7+/-) from blood or uninvolved lymph node. These receptors came from a human donor with head and neck squamous cell carcinoma.

This clone was picked up a small number of times. The chain joins TRBV4-1 to TRBJ2-3, with 13 bases aligning to TRBD2. Germline lookup yields CDR1 MGHRA and CDR2 YSYEKL. Trimming cost V 0 bases and J 2 bases; bases outside gene matches: 8. The CDR3 is made up of 19 amino acids. As DNA, the CDR3 is TGCGCCAGCAGCCAAGATGAACCGGGACTAGCGGGGACCACAGATACGCAGTATTTT. It translates to CASSQDEPGLAGTTDTQYF.

This clone appeared once. The rearrangement links TRBV7-8 to TRBJ2-3; 8 positions match TRBD2. The CDR3 covers 16 residues. The V gene's germline CDR1 is SGHVS and CDR2 FQNEAQ. V lost 5 bases to trimming and J lost 3 bases; unmatched junction nucleotides: 10. The CDR3: CASSADSGVGTDTQYF. The CDR3 nucleotides read TGTGCCAGCAGCGCCGATAGCGGGGTTGGTACAGATACGCAGTATTTT.

The chain has TRBV6-4 and TRBJ2-1, with D unclear. CDR1 and CDR2 (germline): MRHNA, SNTAGT. The ends were cut back, 2 bases at V and 6 bases at J, with 8 bases in the middle. This CDR3 spans 13 amino acids. CDR3 protein: CASSDREANEQFF. CDR3 coding DNA: TGTGCCAGCAGTGACAGAGAGGCCAATGAGCAGTTCTTC.

This clone was observed once. J is TRBJ1-4 and V is TRBV14, with D possibly being TRBD1 (5 bases). Germline V lookup: CDR1 SGHDN, CDR2 FVKESK. The CDR3 has 15 amino acids. The V end lost 1 base, the J end lost 8 bases, and 14 bases lay between the germline ends. DNA for the CDR3: TGTGCCAGCAGCCAAGGAACAGGAAATAGGGAAAAACTGTTTTTT. As protein: CASSQGTGNREKLFF. Drawing the rest from reference TRBV14 and TRBJ1-4, the complete variable domain is EAGVTQFPSHSVIEKGQTVTLRCDPISGHDNLYWYRRVMGKEIKFLLHFVKESKQDESGMPNNRFLAERTGGTYSTLKVQPAELEDSGVYFCASSQGTGNREKLFFGSGTQLSVL.

CDR3 nucleotide sequence: TGTGCCAGCAGTTTAGGTGCCTACTACGAGCAGTACTTC. Translating gives CASSLGAYYEQYF. V is TRBV27 and J is TRBJ2-7, with no clear D. CDR1 MNHEY and CDR2 SMNVEV come from the germline V gene (reference sequence). The CDR3 extends over 13 amino acids. V gave up 2 bases and J gave up 3 bases, with 8 bases separating them.

The chain uses TRBV13 and TRBJ2-3; 11 nucleotides align to TRBD1. Germline V gene data show CDR1 as PRHDT and CDR2 as FYEKMQ (reference sequence). Trimming at V came to 5 bases and at J to 6 bases, leaving 13 bases not matched to a gene. This CDR3 region has 17 residues. This CDR3 is CASSQRTGGASSDTQYF. Written as DNA, the CDR3 is TGTGCCAGCAGCCAAAGGACAGGGGGCGCTTCTTCCGATACGCAGTATTTT.

The chain uses TRBV6-1 and TRBJ1-4, with TRBD1 as a possible D gene (5 bases). The CDR3 extends over 13 amino acids. Trimming took off 3 bases at V and 8 bases at J, with 10 bases between the two ends. Germline CDR1 reads MNHNS; CDR2 reads SASEGT. In nucleotides, the CDR3 is TGTGCCAGCAGTGACAGGGCGGAAGAAAAACTGTTTTTT. It encodes CASSDRAEEKLFF.

This clone has just one count. CDR3 DNA: TGTGCCAGCAGCGGGAGGGGGGGGCCCCCCTATGGCTACACCTTC. Translating gives CASSGRGGPPYGYTF. The rearrangement links TRBV11-2 to TRBJ1-2, with D tentatively TRBD1 (6 bases). Trimming removed 5 bases from V and 4 bases from J, with 17 bases in between. Germline CDR1 is SGHAT and CDR2 is FQNNGV. This CDR3 spans 15 amino acids.

The gene calls are TRBV27 and TRBJ2-7, with D unresolved. This CDR3 region has 14 residues. V lost 0 bases and J 0 bases, leaving 6 bases between the germline ends. Germline V gene sequence: CDR1 MNHEY, CDR2 SMNVEV (reference sequence). The CDR3 nucleotides read TGTGCCAGCAGTTTATCTCTAGGCTCCTACGAGCAGTACTTC. Amino acid sequence: CASSLSLGSYEQYF.

V gene TRBV4-1 combines with J gene TRBJ1-5; a weak D match, TRBD1 (6 bases). This CDR3 has 15 amino acids. CDR1 MGHRA and CDR2 YSYEKL come from the germline V gene. The V end lost 4 bases, the J end lost 5 bases, and 15 bases lay between the germline ends. The CDR3 protein is CASSLIDRIDQPQHF. The CDR3 DNA sequence: TGCGCCAGCAGCCTCATCGACAGGATAGATCAGCCCCAGCATTTT.

V usage is TRBV11-1 and J usage is TRBJ1-1; D unresolved. The CDR3 consists of 15 residues. From germline, CDR1 is SGHAT and CDR2 FQDESV (reference sequence). V was pared by 5 bases and J by 0 bases, with 13 bases between. DNA for the CDR3: TGTGCCAGCAGCCTCCTCGGGGTCTTGAACACTGAAGCTTTCTTT. Translated: CASSLLGVLNTEAFF.

Worth noting for this clone: Other DNA variants within this sample encode the same CDR3. The chain links TRBV6-4 to TRBJ2-1; 11 positions agree with TRBD2. The length of the CDR3 is 15 residues. The V gene's germline CDR1 is MRHNA and CDR2 SNTAGT. After removal of 0 bases from V and 6 bases from J, the junction contained 1 base not matched to a gene. CDR3 DNA: TGTGCCAGCAGTGACTCTAGCGGGGGGGCCAATGAGCAGTTCTTC. It yields the protein CASSDSSGGANEQFF.

The chain couples TRBV19 to TRBJ1-1; D gene unclear. The germline V gene has CDR1 LNHDA and CDR2 SQIVND (reference sequence). CDR3 size: 14 residues. V lost 2 bases and J 4 bases, leaving 11 bases between the germline ends. The DNA of the CDR3 is TGTGCCAGTAGTATATGGGAGGCTCGCACTGAAGCTTTCTTT. It codes for CASSIWEARTEAFF.

This clone was observed once. In DNA, the CDR3 is TGTGCCAGCAGACCAGCGGGGGGGCTCAATGAGCAGTTCTTC. It specifies CASRPAGGLNEQFF. The genes are TRBV25-1 and TRBJ2-1, with 10 nucleotides matching TRBD2. The germline CDR1 and CDR2 sequences are MGHDK and SYGVNS. V gave up 6 bases and J gave up 6 bases; unmatched junction bases: 5. The CDR3 is 14 residues long.

The gene calls are TRBV7-8 and TRBJ2-7; maybe TRBD2 (6 bases). V was pared by 2 bases and J by 2 bases, with 13 bases between. This CDR3 spans 15 amino acids. Looked up from germline, CDR1 is SGHVS and CDR2 is FQNEAQ. CDR3 in amino acids: CASSLSSGDAYEQYF. The CDR3 DNA sequence: TGTGCCAGCAGCTTAAGCTCGGGGGACGCCTACGAGCAGTACTTC.